This T cell receptor (beta chain) was sequenced for a study of vaccination effects on CD4 cells after COVID-19. On the study more broadly: Early samples were taken at day +14, late at days +241, +227, +161. Whole-study findings and limits: Few convalescent patients, and no early post-infection timepoints, were available to the study. Among infection- and vaccine-induced clones, marked clonal contraction occurred late after vaccination.

TCRdb keeps only in-frame clones here, not all; method: immunoSEQ multiplex PCR. The sample shows tens of thousands of clones, around 75% of them seen only once. On this clone itself: Its antigen is still unknown.

Having been cultured for under twelve days, the cells underwent CD4+ T cell isolation. PCR-confirmed SARS-CoV-2 infection occurred in the person between March and December 2020. Each person got two doses of an mRNA SARS-CoV-2 vaccine, BNT162b2 or mRNA-1273. Germline loops: CDR1 SGDLS, CDR2 YYNGEE. V shed 1 base and J shed 0 bases, with 10 bases lying between them. This CDR3 comprises 16 residues. The sample in question was CD4+ T cells from PBMCs cultured without peptide, obtained after COVID-19 vaccination. The chain is built from TRBV9 and TRBJ2-2, with a tentative D call TRBD1 (5 bases). The sequence was collected from a human donor who had a prior SARS-CoV-2 infection. In DNA, the CDR3 is TGTGCCAGCAGCGTACGTACAGGTGCGAACACCGGGGAGCTGTTTTTT. Encoded protein: CASSVRTGANTGELFF.